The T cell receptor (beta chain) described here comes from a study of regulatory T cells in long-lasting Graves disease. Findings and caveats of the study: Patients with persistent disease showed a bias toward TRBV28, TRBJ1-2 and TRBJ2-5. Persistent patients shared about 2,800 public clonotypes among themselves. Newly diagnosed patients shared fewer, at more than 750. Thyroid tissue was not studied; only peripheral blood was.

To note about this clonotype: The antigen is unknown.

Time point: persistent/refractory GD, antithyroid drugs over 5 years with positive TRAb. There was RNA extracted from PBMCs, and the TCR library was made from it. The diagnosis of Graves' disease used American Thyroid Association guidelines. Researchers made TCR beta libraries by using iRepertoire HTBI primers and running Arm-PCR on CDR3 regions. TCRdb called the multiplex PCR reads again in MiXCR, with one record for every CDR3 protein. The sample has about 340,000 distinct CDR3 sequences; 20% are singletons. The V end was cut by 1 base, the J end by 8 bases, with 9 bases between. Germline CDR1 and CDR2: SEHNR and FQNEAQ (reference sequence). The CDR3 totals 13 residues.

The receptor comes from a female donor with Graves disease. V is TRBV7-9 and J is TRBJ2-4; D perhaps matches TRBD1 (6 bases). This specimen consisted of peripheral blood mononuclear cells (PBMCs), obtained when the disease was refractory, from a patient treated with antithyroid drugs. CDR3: CASSLGGRDIQYF. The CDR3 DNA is TGTGCCAGCAGCTTAGGGGGGCGCGACATTCAGTACTTC. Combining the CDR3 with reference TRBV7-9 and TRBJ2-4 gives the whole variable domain DTGVSQNPRHKITKRGQNVTFRCDPISEHNRLYWYRQTLGQGPEFLTYFQNEAQLEKSRLLSDRFSAERPKGSFSTLEIQRTEQGDSAMYLCASSLGGRDIQYFGAGTRLSVL.